This T cell receptor (beta chain) comes out of a study of spatial heterogeneity in lung cancer. In the study overall: Detection of beta-chain sequences consistently exceeded that of alpha-chain sequences.

This clonotype turned up a few times. Indicated time point: blood at routine non-recurrence follow-up after resection. Carried by each TCR cDNA molecule was a unique molecular identifier. A single record per CDR3 protein comes from TCRdb applying MiXCR to the 5' RACE reads. The repertoire holds under 150,000 distinct CDR3 sequences, with 10% to 14% as singletons. V lost 3 bases, J lost 7 bases, and 19 bases lay in between. CDR3 size: 15 residues. Germline assignment: CDR1 DFQATT and CDR2 SNEGSKA (reference sequence). This clonotype originated in a female donor with early-stage non-small cell lung cancer. The gene calls are TRBV20-1 and TRBJ2-1; D possibly corresponds to TRBD1 (5 bases). Material: PBMCs, obtained at follow-up. The CDR3 DNA follows: TGCAGTGCTAGTAGCTGGGCAGGGCAAAAAAATGAGCAGTTCTTC. This gives the protein CSASSWAGQKNEQFF.